The 4 T cell receptor beta chains in this list originate from one sample, sequenced in a study of blood T cell repertoires in COVID-19. The assay was immunoSEQ multiplex PCR, and TCRdb's table has in-frame clones only and misses some. The profile shows under 250,000 clones, roughly 87% of them singletons. The sample comprised peripheral blood. These receptors originate from a man aged 18 to 35 with active or convalescent COVID-19.

The chain employs TRBV7-9 and TRBJ1-6; no firm D call. CDR3 length equals 15 residues. Germline V gene sequence: CDR1 SEHNR, CDR2 FQNEAQ (reference sequence). The ends were cut back, 5 bases at V and 0 bases at J, with 8 bases in the middle. CDR3 DNA sequence: TGTGCCAGCAGCATACAGAGCTCCTATAATTCACCCCTCCACTTT. Its protein product is CASSIQSSYNSPLHF.

The rearrangement uses TRBV7-2 and TRBJ2-7, with a possible D match to TRBD2 (6 bases). There are 14 residues in the CDR3. Between the trimmed V and J ends, which lost 3 bases and 9 bases, there was a span of 18 bases. The germline gives CDR1 SGHTA, CDR2 FQGNSA. Here the CDR3 reads CASSFQGGAEGQYF. The CDR3 DNA is TGTGCCAGCAGCTTTCAAGGCGGGGCTGAAGGGCAGTACTTC.

The rearrangement links TRBV30 to TRBJ2-5, with TRBD1 matching over 11 bases. Germline CDR1 reads GTSNPN; CDR2 reads SVGIG (reference sequence). The V and J ends lost 3 bases and 7 bases, in that order; junction bases with no gene match: 7. There are 14 residues in the CDR3. The CDR3 nucleotides are TGTGCCTGGAGGGCCGGGACAGGGGGGGGGACCCAGTACTTC. It is translated as CAWRAGTGGGTQYF.

This clone was observed once. V is TRBV11-2 and J is TRBJ2-1, with D tentatively TRBD2 (7 bases). Per the germline V gene, CDR1 is SGHAT and CDR2 is FQNNGV. The CDR3 spans 15 residues. V was shortened by 3 bases and J by 3 bases, with 12 bases between the two germline ends. The CDR3 region is CASSFWGGGYNEQFF. The CDR3 nucleotides read TGTGCCAGCAGCTTTTGGGGGGGCGGCTACAATGAGCAGTTCTTC.